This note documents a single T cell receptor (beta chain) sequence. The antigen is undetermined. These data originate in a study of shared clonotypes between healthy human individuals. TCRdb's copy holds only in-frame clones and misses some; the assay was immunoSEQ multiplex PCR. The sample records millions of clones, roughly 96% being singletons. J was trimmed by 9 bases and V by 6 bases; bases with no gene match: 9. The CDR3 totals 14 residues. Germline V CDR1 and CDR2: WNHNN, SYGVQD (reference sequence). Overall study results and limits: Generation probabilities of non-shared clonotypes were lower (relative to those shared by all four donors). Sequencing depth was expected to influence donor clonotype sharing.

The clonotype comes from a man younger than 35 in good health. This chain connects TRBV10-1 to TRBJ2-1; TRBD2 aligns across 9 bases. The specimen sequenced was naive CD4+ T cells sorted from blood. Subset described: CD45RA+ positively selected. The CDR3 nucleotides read TGCGCCAGCAGCCCCGGACTTAGCGGGGGTGAGCAGTTCTTC. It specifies CASSPGLSGGEQFF.